The clone carrying this T cell receptor beta chain was seen more than once but under ten times. Other DNA sequences within the sample encode an identical CDR3. The data were obtained in a study of blood T cell repertoires in COVID-19. For the study at large: Material from acute and convalescent COVID-19 was sourced from the United States, Italy and Spain. From T cells, B-cell-depleted T cells, or PBMCs came the material, which was cDNA or gDNA.

The data were produced by immunoSEQ multiplex PCR, yet TCRdb's version contains in-frame clones alone and is incomplete. The repertoire holds 26,000 or so clones, with around 65% as singletons. CDR3 length: 16 amino acids. Per germline, CDR1 LNHDA and CDR2 SQIVND (reference sequence). V was shortened by 4 bases and J by 0 bases, with 13 bases between the two germline ends. The chain employs TRBV19 and TRBJ1-5, with D possibly TRBD1 on 6 matching bases. The sequencing sample was made of peripheral blood. The sequence was obtained from a man aged 55 to 69 with active or convalescent COVID-19. In DNA, the CDR3 is TGTGCCAGTAGTACTATCCGGACAGTTAGCAATCAGCCCCAGCATTTT. It codes for CASSTIRTVSNQPQHF.